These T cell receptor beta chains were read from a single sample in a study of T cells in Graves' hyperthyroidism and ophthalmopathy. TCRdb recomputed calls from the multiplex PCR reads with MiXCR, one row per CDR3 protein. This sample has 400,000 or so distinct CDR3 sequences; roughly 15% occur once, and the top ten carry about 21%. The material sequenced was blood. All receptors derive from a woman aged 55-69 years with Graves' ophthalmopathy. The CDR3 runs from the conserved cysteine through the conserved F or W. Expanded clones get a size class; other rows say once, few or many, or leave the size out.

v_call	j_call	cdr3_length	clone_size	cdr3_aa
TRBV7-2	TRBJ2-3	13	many	CASRRERTDTQYF
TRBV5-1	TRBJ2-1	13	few	CASSIGPPGEQFF
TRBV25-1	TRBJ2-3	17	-	CASSDPGTSGDTDTQYF
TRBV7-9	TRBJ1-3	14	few	CASSVYQPGNTIYF
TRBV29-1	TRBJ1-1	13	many	CSVENRVNTEAFF
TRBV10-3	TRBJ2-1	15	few	CAIRTEGRAPYEQFF
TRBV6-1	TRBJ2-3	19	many	CASSRKGASGSTSTDTQYF
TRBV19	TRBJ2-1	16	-	CASGIASGIEYNEQFF
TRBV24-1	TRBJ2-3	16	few	CATSDLTSGSGYTQYF
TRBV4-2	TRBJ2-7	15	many	CASSQEKRSSYEQYF
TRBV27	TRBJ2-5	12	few	CASGGFQETQYF
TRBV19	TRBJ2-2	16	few	CASSISGTSGGGELFF
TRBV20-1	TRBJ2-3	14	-	CSAREGLQLNTQYF
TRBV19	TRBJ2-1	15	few	CASSMNSLGSNEQFF
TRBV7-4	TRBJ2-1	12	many	CANITGSSEQFF
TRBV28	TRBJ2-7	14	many	CASSPLREVYEQYF
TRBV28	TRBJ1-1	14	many	CASSPVWVNTEAFF
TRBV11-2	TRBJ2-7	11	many	CASSGVHEQYF